The next 10 T cell receptor beta chains were all read from a single sample in a study of T cell repertoires in cytomegalovirus infection. TCRdb re-derived calls from the reads in MiXCR, one entry per CDR3 protein. The table records 90,000 to 110,000 distinct CDR3 sequences, about 30% of them present only once. These receptors are not linked to any known antigen. The specimen was CD8+ T cells from cultured PBMCs, collected from culture after CMV antigen stimulation. These TCRs come from a human donor in good health (CMV status not recorded). Some clones in this sample may be carry-over from other donors' samples.

The V and J genes are TRBV27 and TRBJ1-5; 9 nucleotides match TRBD1. Germline CDR1 reads MNHEY; CDR2 reads SMNVEV (reference sequence). V gave up 6 bases and J gave up 4 bases; unmatched junction bases: 10. The CDR3 runs 16 residues. The CDR3 DNA is TGTGCCAGCAGGCCCACCGGGACAGGGATAAATCAGCCCCAGCATTTT. Its protein product is CASRPTGTGINQPQHF.

This clonotype was detected a few times. The V and J genes are TRBV7-9 and TRBJ2-1, with 8 bases fitting TRBD2. V shed 5 bases, J shed 1 base, and the junction held 7 bases outside the gene matches. This CDR3 region has 16 residues. Germline assignment: CDR1 SEHNR and CDR2 FQNEAQ (reference sequence). In DNA form, the CDR3 reads TGTGCCAGCAGCCCCGTCGGGGGGGAATCCTACAATGAGCAGTTCTTC. Its protein product is CASSPVGGESYNEQFF.

J is TRBJ1-2 and V is TRBV12-3 or TRBV12-4, with D possibly matching TRBD1 (6 bases). There are 11 residues in the CDR3. V was cut by 4 bases and J by 8 bases, with 8 bases left in between. CDR3 protein: CASSSQGGYTF. The DNA of the CDR3 is TGTGCCAGCAGTTCCCAGGGGGGCTACACCTTC.

The sample holds many counts of this clonotype. The genes are TRBV7-9 and TRBJ1-1; D ambiguous. CDR1 and CDR2 (germline): SEHNR, FQNEAQ (reference sequence). The CDR3 sequence is 15 residues long. V lost 4 bases to trimming and J lost 7 bases, with 19 bases between them. CDR3 bases: TGTGCCAGCAGCTCGATCAGATGGACGTCCGATGAAGCTTTCTTT. As protein: CASSSIRWTSDEAFF.

This clonotype was recorded a few times. The chain joins TRBV3-1 to TRBJ2-5; 11 nucleotides line up with TRBD2. Germline CDR1 LGHDT, CDR2 YNNKEL (reference sequence). V lost 0 bases, J lost 5 bases, and 11 bases stayed unmatched. The CDR3 sequence is 18 residues long. CDR3 in DNA: TGTGCCAGCAGCCAAGATTGGGATAGCGGGGGGGCTGAGGAGACCCAGTACTTC. It codes for CASSQDWDSGGAEETQYF.

The CDR3, as DNA: TGCGCCAGCAGCTTGTATTTACAGGGGGAGATCACCGGGGAGCTGTTTTTT. Residues: CASSLYLQGEITGELFF. The chain recombines TRBV5-1 with TRBJ2-2, with TRBD1 matching 8 bases. The CDR3 runs to 17 residues. Germline CDR1 is SGHRS and CDR2 is YFSETQ. With V trimmed by 1 base and J by 4 bases, 9 bases remained unmatched. The full variable domain, in which reference TRBV5-1 and TRBJ2-2 provide the parts outside the CDR3, is KAGVTQTPRYLIKTRGQQVTLSCSPISGHRSVSWYQQTPGQGLQFLFEYFSETQRNKGNFPGRFSGRQFSNSRSEMNVSTLELGDSALYLCASSLYLQGEITGELFFGEGSRLTVL.

This clonotype was counted many times. This sequence joins TRBV12-3 or TRBV12-4 and TRBJ2-5; 9 positions agree with TRBD2. CDR3 size: 15 residues. The J segment lost 3 bases and the V segment lost 5 bases, leaving 7 bases of the junction unmatched. The CDR3 sequence is CASSGGGGAEETQYF. DNA of the CDR3: TGTGCCAGCAGTGGGGGCGGGGGGGCTGAAGAGACCCAGTACTTC.

The rearrangement uses TRBV4-1 and TRBJ1-2; D gene ambiguous. The germline V gene has CDR1 MGHRA and CDR2 YSYEKL. V dropped 1 base and J dropped 8 bases, with 20 bases sitting between them. This CDR3 is 16 amino acids long. The CDR3 region has the DNA TGCGCCAGCAGCCAAGTTTTCCCGGATCTGTCGGGAGGCTACACCTTC. As protein: CASSQVFPDLSGGYTF.

This clonotype was picked up many times. This chain connects TRBV7-9 to TRBJ2-3; the D gene is possibly TRBD2 (6 bases). This CDR3 has 11 amino acids. Germline loops: CDR1 SEHNR, CDR2 FQNEAQ (reference sequence). The CDR3 DNA reads TGTGCGGTGGAGGGTACAGATACGCAGTATTTT. This sequence encodes CAVEGTDTQYF.

This chain uses TRBV7-8 with TRBJ2-5; TRBD2 aligns across 7 bases. Germline V lookup: CDR1 SGHVS, CDR2 FQNEAQ. This CDR3 region has 16 residues. V lost 2 bases and J lost 7; bases outside the gene matches: 13. The CDR3 DNA reads TGTGCCAGCAGCTTACCGTTCCGCGGGGGAGAGGGGACCCAGTACTTC. Residues: CASSLPFRGGEGTQYF.